The sequence of this TCR beta chain was determined in a study of T cell responses to AZD1222 COVID-19 vaccine. Generated by immunoSEQ multiplex PCR, the TCRdb table keeps only in-frame clones and is missing some. The repertoire holds 130,000 to 150,000 clones, approximately 78% seen once, with about 3.8% in the top ten. This clone has only a few counts. Between the trimmed V and J ends, which lost 6 bases and 4 bases, there was a span of 12 bases. CDR3 length: 13 amino acids. The chain is built from TRBV12-3 or TRBV12-4 and TRBJ1-2; D is unresolved. The source was peripheral blood, collected on day 0 of MenACWY control vaccination. The clonotype was recovered from an adult in good health. The CDR3 region has the DNA TGTGCCAGCAGCCTGGGTCGGGGCTATGGCTACACCTTC. Protein: CASSLGRGYGYTF.